A selection of T cell receptor beta chains follows, all from one sample in a study of shared clonotypes between healthy human individuals. TCRdb's table, derived via immunoSEQ multiplex PCR, lists solely in-frame clones and lacks some. The table includes a few million clones, over 90% detected once. Specimen: naive CD4+ T cells from PBMCs. These receptors were taken from a young man in good health. Some clones in this sample may be carry-over from other donors' samples. Each CDR3 is given with its conserved first and last residue. Fields, in order: V gene, J gene, CDR3 protein.

TRBV27,TRBJ2-7,CASSKGQGVYEQYF
TRBV28,TRBJ2-4,CASSIGGHMKRIAKNIQYF
TRBV27,TRBJ2-3,CASGVLGLAGDTDTQYF
TRBV5-1,TRBJ2-6,CASSLSTVISGANVLTF
TRBV7-3,TRBJ1-5,CASSSRTVYSNQPQHF
TRBV6-1,TRBJ2-3,CASSELAGSTDTQYF
TRBV28,TRBJ1-5,CASSPAGFEPQHF
TRBV5-1,TRBJ1-1,CASSPGTASEAFF
TRBV5-1,TRBJ2-1,CASSLSTDAAPDEQFF
TRBV7-9,TRBJ1-1,CASRRNTEAFF
TRBV12-5,TRBJ2-4,CASGPSGSGAKNIQYF
TRBV7-9,TRBJ2-3,CASSLAGEGSTDTQYF
TRBV7-2,TRBJ2-1,CATTGDIYNEQFF
TRBV20-1,TRBJ1-1,CSARDEDEAFF
TRBV6-1,TRBJ2-3,CASSEAFWASGRGTDTQYF
TRBV10-3,TRBJ1-5,CAISEGEGGRVQPQHF
TRBV6-1,TRBJ2-1,CASSEWTSGRSYNEQFF
TRBV6-5,TRBJ1-4,CATSTEGATNEKLFF
TRBV18,TRBJ1-3,CASSPPGRPQTGNTIYF
TRBV7-9,TRBJ2-7,CASSLERRGWYF
TRBV11-2,TRBJ2-1,CASSLQGDLAYNEQFF
TRBV10-3,TRBJ2-7,CAIRVTSGSFPSYEQYF
TRBV28,TRBJ2-5,CASSSSGPIETQYF
TRBV7-2,TRBJ1-1,CASSIATNTEAFF
TRBV27,TRBJ2-5,CASSGQGKGETQYF
TRBV5-1,TRBJ1-2,CASSQGRDPGNGGYTF
TRBV5-1,TRBJ1-1,CASSLAPPNTEAFF
TRBV28,TRBJ1-5,CASSGGAPSNQPQHF
TRBV13,TRBJ2-7,CASSKRPGLAGAGEQYF
TRBV7-9,TRBJ1-1,CASSLGSNTEAFF
TRBV4-1,TRBJ1-5,CASSQVTGGNQPQHF
TRBV5-1,TRBJ2-7,CASSLRQGYEQYF